A single sample gave rise to the 7 T cell receptor beta chains below, sequenced in a study of blood T cell repertoires in COVID-19. Clones were sequenced by immunoSEQ multiplex PCR, and TCRdb holds only the in-frame ones, with some missing. This sample has more than 150,000 clones, with roughly 78% found just once. The sample comprised peripheral blood. Receptor source: a woman of 80 years or more with active or convalescent COVID-19.

CDR3 bases: TGTGCCAGCAGTCCAAGTGGCCCCTCTAGAGAGCAGTACTTC. Translating gives CASSPSGPSREQYF. The chain is built from TRBV7-7 and TRBJ2-7; no reliable D call. The CDR3 is 14 amino acids. Trimming shortened V by 6 bases and J by 7 bases, and 19 bases separated the two germline ends. Germline loops: CDR1 SSHAT, CDR2 FNYEAQ (reference sequence).

This clone was counted a few times. The chain recombines TRBV7-6 with TRBJ2-2; D gene unclear. Germline loops: CDR1 SGHVS, CDR2 FNYEAQ. CDR3 length: 14 amino acids. V gave up 1 base and J gave up 4 bases, with 7 bases separating them. CDR3 sequence: CASSLELSTGELFF. CDR3 nucleotide sequence: TGTGCCAGCAGCTTAGAACTTAGCACCGGGGAGCTGTTTTTT.

The chain is built from TRBV28 and TRBJ2-1, with a tentative D call TRBD2 (5 bases). The germline V gene encodes CDR1 MDHEN and CDR2 SYDVKM. CDR3 length: 13 amino acids. V shed 5 bases and J shed 2 bases, with 7 bases lying between them. The CDR3 here is CASSLGAYNEQFF. DNA for the CDR3: TGTGCCAGCAGTCTCGGGGCCTACAATGAGCAGTTCTTC.

This clone was recorded a few times. V gene TRBV5-1 combines with J gene TRBJ1-2; D is unresolved. V lost 2 bases and J 6 bases, leaving 8 bases between the germline ends. This CDR3 is built from 12 residues. The germline gives CDR1 SGHRS, CDR2 YFSETQ. This chain's CDR3 is CASSFNLDGYTF. CDR3 bases: TGCGCCAGCAGCTTTAACTTGGATGGCTACACCTTC.

The genes are TRBV19 and TRBJ2-3, with 7 positions matching TRBD2. V lost 2 bases to trimming and J lost 7 bases; unmatched junction nucleotides: 12. The CDR3 contains 16 residues. Germline V gene lookup returns CDR1 LNHDA and CDR2 SQIVND (reference sequence). The CDR3 protein is CASSITRASGENTQYF. CDR3 in DNA: TGTGCCAGTAGTATAACCCGGGCTAGCGGTGAAAATACGCAGTATTTT.

The table lists this clone with a count of one. The V and J genes are TRBV24-1 and TRBJ2-2, with TRBD1 matching over 8 bases. Germline CDR1 reads KGHDR; CDR2 reads SFDVKD. The CDR3 has 17 amino acids. Trimming cost V 4 bases and J 0 bases; bases outside gene matches: 6. The DNA for the CDR3 is TGTGCCACCAGTGAAACGGTGGGACAGGCGAACACCGGGGAGCTGTTTTTT. Translation gives CATSETVGQANTGELFF.

This chain connects TRBV4-3 to TRBJ1-2, with 12 positions matching TRBD1. The CDR3 runs to 16 residues. Germline loops: CDR1 LGHNA, CDR2 YSLEER. Trimming took 0 bases from V and 7 from J; bases not matched to a gene: 6. The CDR3, as DNA: TGCGCCAGCAGCCAAGATTGGGGACAGGGGGCGTTTGGCTACACCTTC. The encoded protein is CASSQDWGQGAFGYTF.